The 21 T cell receptor beta chains reported below all come from one sample, sequenced in a study of shared clonotypes between healthy human individuals. Profiled with immunoSEQ multiplex PCR; TCRdb holds only in-frame clones, not every one. The sample has 450,000 to 500,000 clones, about 80% seen once. The sample consisted of PBMCs. These receptors were obtained from a woman aged 40 to 50 in good health. Some clones in this sample may be carry-over from other donors' samples.

The V gene is TRBV25-1, the J gene TRBJ2-1, with D perhaps TRBD2 (6 bases). Trimming took 1 base from V and 5 from J, leaving 15 bases between them. Germline V gene lookup returns CDR1 MGHDK and CDR2 SYGVNS. There are 16 residues in the CDR3. CDR3 sequence (DNA): TGTGCCAGCAGTGAATCCGGGCGCGGGACGAACAATGAGCAGTTCTTC. Its translation is CASSESGRGTNNEQFF.

V gene TRBV14 combines with J gene TRBJ2-7, with D possibly being TRBD2 (6 bases). The CDR3 is 13 residues long. Deletions cut 3 bases from V and 3 bases from J, with 9 bases between. In germline, CDR1 is SGHDN, CDR2 FVKESK. For the CDR3, the DNA is TGTGCCAGCAGCCACACCGGGGGCTACGAGCAGTACTTC. Translation gives CASSHTGGYEQYF.

This clone was seen many times. The V gene is TRBV7-8, the J gene TRBJ2-7; the match to TRBD1 covers 8 bases. V was pared by 0 bases and J by 1 base, with 14 bases of the junction left unmatched. Germline CDR1 and CDR2: SGHVS and FQNEAQ. The CDR3 length is 19 residues. The CDR3 protein is CASSLAVRTGGLGSYEQYF. CDR3 nucleotide sequence: TGTGCCAGCAGCTTAGCGGTGAGAACAGGGGGACTGGGGTCCTACGAGCAGTACTTC. Looking up the rest from reference TRBV7-8 and TRBJ2-7 gives the full variable domain: GAGVSQSPRYKVAKRGQDVALRCDPISGHVSLFWYQQALGQGPEFLTYFQNEAQLDKSGLPSDRFFAERPEGSVSTLKIQRTQQEDSAVYLCASSLAVRTGGLGSYEQYFGPGTRLTVT.

V is TRBV15 and J is TRBJ2-2, with a weak D call TRBD2 (7 bases). There are 17 residues in the CDR3. V dropped 1 base and J dropped 0 bases, with 12 bases sitting between them. Germline V gene sequence: CDR1 LNHNV, CDR2 YYDKDF (reference sequence). The CDR3: CATSRGGLAANTGELFF. The CDR3 region has the DNA TGTGCCACCAGCAGAGGGGGGCTAGCGGCGAACACCGGGGAGCTGTTTTTT.

This clone was counted between two and nine times. The chain recombines TRBV9 with TRBJ1-2; D not certain. V was shortened by 0 bases and J by 4 bases, with 10 bases between the two germline ends. The V gene's germline CDR1 is SGDLS and CDR2 YYNGEE. The CDR3 length is 14 residues. The CDR3 DNA sequence: TGTGCCAGCAGCGTAGATCCGGCTGTCTATGGCTACACCTTC. It encodes CASSVDPAVYGYTF.

The chain is built from TRBV28 and TRBJ1-4, with D hard to call. V lost 10 bases to trimming and J lost 4 bases, with 13 bases between them. CDR3 length: 13 residues. The germline CDR1 and CDR2 sequences are MDHEN and SYDVKM. The CDR3 loop is CAIRVDGNEKLFF. CDR3 nucleotides: TGTGCCATAAGGGTAGACGGTAATGAAAAACTGTTTTTT.

The J gene is TRBJ2-7, the V gene TRBV14; 7 bases are shared with TRBD2. Germline CDR1 SGHDN, CDR2 FVKESK. This CDR3 comprises 16 residues. V lost 3 bases, J lost 0 bases, and 8 bases stayed unmatched. CDR3 region: CASSQEDWGGSYEQYF. DNA of the CDR3: TGTGCCAGCAGCCAGGAAGACTGGGGGGGCTCCTACGAGCAGTACTTC.

The V call is TRBV29-1, the J call TRBJ1-4; D is uncertain. The V gene lost 0 bases and the J gene lost 0 bases, with 5 bases spanning the gap. This CDR3 has 14 residues. Germline V gene data show CDR1 as SQVTM and CDR2 as ANQGSEA. The CDR3 region is CSVEELTTNEKLFF. The CDR3 DNA is TGCAGCGTTGAAGAACTTACAACTAATGAAAAACTGTTTTTT.

The rearrangement joins TRBV9 to TRBJ2-1; the D gene is possibly TRBD2 (5 bases). From germline, CDR1 is SGDLS and CDR2 YYNGEE. Trimming left V 3 bases short and J 2 bases short, with 12 bases between. This CDR3 comprises 15 residues. The CDR3 reads CASSAGLITYNEQFF. DNA for the CDR3: TGTGCCAGCAGCGCCGGACTGATAACCTACAATGAGCAGTTCTTC. Supplemented by reference TRBV9 and TRBJ2-1, the full variable domain reads DSGVTQTPKHLITATGQRVTLRCSPRSGDLSVYWYQQSLDQGLQFLIQYYNGEERAKGNILERFSAQQFPDLHSELNLSSLELGDSALYFCASSAGLITYNEQFFGPGTRLTVL.

The V call is TRBV15, the J call TRBJ2-1, with D uncertain. Germline V CDR1 and CDR2: LNHNV, YYDKDF (reference sequence). The CDR3 totals 14 residues. With 4 bases removed from V and 9 bases from J, the gap between germline ends came to 16 bases. As DNA, the CDR3 is TGTGCCACCAGCACCCTGATTTTCCCCACTGAGCAGTTCTTC. As protein: CATSTLIFPTEQFF.

The rearrangement uses TRBV5-5 and TRBJ2-3, with D uncertain. Germline loops: CDR1 SGHKS, CDR2 YYEKEE (reference sequence). CDR3 length equals 13 residues. Between the trimmed V and J ends, which lost 4 bases and 5 bases, there was a span of 11 bases. CDR3 nucleotide sequence: TGTGCCAGCAGCCCCCTGATGGGAGATACGCAGTATTTT. Encoded protein: CASSPLMGDTQYF.

The chain recombines TRBV4-2 with TRBJ2-1, with 9 bases aligning to TRBD2. Trimming at V came to 4 bases and at J to 6 bases, leaving 10 bases not matched to a gene. This CDR3 is built from 16 residues. Germline V CDR1 and CDR2: LGHNA, YNFKEQ. The CDR3 region is CASSPQRASGANEQFF. DNA for the CDR3: TGTGCCAGCAGCCCACAACGGGCTAGCGGGGCCAATGAGCAGTTCTTC.

The V gene is TRBV15, the J gene TRBJ2-7; 9 positions agree with TRBD1. The germline gives CDR1 LNHNV, CDR2 YYDKDF (reference sequence). This CDR3 spans 14 amino acids. The V segment lost 7 bases and the J segment 4 bases; nucleotides outside the gene matches: 8. In DNA, the CDR3 is TGTGCCACCAATTCCGGGACAGGGTCGTACGAGCAGTACTTC. Translation: CATNSGTGSYEQYF.

The DNA for the CDR3 is TGTGCCAGCAGCCAAGACCACACAGATACGCAGTATTTT. This codes for CASSQDHTDTQYF. The V and J genes are TRBV4-2 and TRBJ2-3; no firm D call. This CDR3 has 13 residues. V dropped 0 bases and J dropped 2 bases, with 3 bases sitting between them. Germline CDR1 LGHNA, CDR2 YNFKEQ.

The V and J genes are TRBV7-6 and TRBJ1-2; D is uncertain. In germline, CDR1 is SGHVS, CDR2 FNYEAQ. This CDR3 is 11 amino acids long. The V and J ends lost 6 bases and 4 bases respectively, with 6 bases between them. The CDR3 bases are TGTGCCAGCAGTTCAGGCTATGGCTACACCTTC. Its protein product is CASSSGYGYTF.

V is TRBV28 and J is TRBJ1-6; D gene uncertain. CDR1 is MDHEN, CDR2 SYDVKM, per germline. Trimming pared 7 bases from V and 0 bases from J, leaving 7 bases between. This CDR3 spans 14 amino acids. The CDR3 DNA sequence: TGTGCCAGCATAGCGGGCTCCTATAATTCACCCCTCCACTTT. It encodes CASIAGSYNSPLHF.

This clone appeared a single time. The chain employs TRBV14 and TRBJ1-2; D gene ambiguous. CDR1 and CDR2 from the germline V gene are SGHDN and FVKESK. Trimming cost V 4 bases and J 8 bases, with 17 bases left between them. CDR3 size: 14 residues. CDR3 residues: CASSLTTFGYGYTF. For the CDR3, the DNA is TGTGCCAGCAGCCTAACAACTTTCGGATACGGCTACACCTTC.

CDR3 sequence (DNA): TGTGCCAGCAGCTTAACGACCTCTAACTATGGCTACACCTTC. Its translation: CASSLTTSNYGYTF. J is TRBJ1-2 and V is TRBV28; D unresolved. CDR3 size: 14 residues. Germline loops: CDR1 MDHEN, CDR2 SYDVKM. V was pared by 6 bases and J by 0 bases, with 11 bases between.

On this clone: Other nucleotide sequences from this sample produce the same CDR3. The chain employs TRBV27 and TRBJ1-1; the D is unclear. Trimming took 2 bases from V and 1 from J, leaving 5 bases between them. The CDR3 runs to 13 residues. Germline loops: CDR1 MNHEY, CDR2 SMNVEV (reference sequence). CDR3 loop: CASSLGQNTEAFF. DNA for the CDR3: TGTGCCAGCAGTTTAGGTCAGAACACTGAAGCTTTCTTT.

V is TRBV11-3 and J is TRBJ2-1; 7 positions agree with TRBD2. CDR1 and CDR2 from the germline V gene are SGHNT and YENEEA. Trimming took 0 bases from V and 8 from J; bases not matched to a gene: 7. This CDR3 spans 15 amino acids. CDR3 nucleotide sequence: TGTGCCAGCAGCTTAGATGGCGGGAGTGACGATGAGCAGTTCTTC. Protein: CASSLDGGSDDEQFF. Based on the CDR3 plus reference TRBV11-3 and TRBJ2-1, the full variable domain is EAGVVQSPRYKIIEKKQPVAFWCNPISGHNTLYWYLQNLGQGPELLIRYENEEAVDDSQLPKDRFSAERLKGVDSTLKIQPAELGDSAVYLCASSLDGGSDDEQFFGPGTRLTVL.

The genes are TRBV25-1 and TRBJ2-3, with D uncertain. Between the trimmed V and J ends, which lost 5 bases and 2 bases, there was a span of 11 bases. The length of the CDR3 is 14 residues. Germline assignment: CDR1 MGHDK and CDR2 SYGVNS. The CDR3 nucleotides are TGTGCCAGCAGTTTCGCGGAGCACACAGATACGCAGTATTTT. Translating it yields CASSFAEHTDTQYF.